This passage covers 5 T cell receptor beta chains from one sample sequenced in a study of memory B cells and T cells in multiple sclerosis. Clones were sequenced by immunoSEQ multiplex PCR, and TCRdb holds only the in-frame ones, with some missing. This table holds 11,000 to 15,000 clones, 69% found once. Sequenced input: memory (CD45RO+) CD4+ T cells from blood. Every receptor here comes from a human donor with multiple sclerosis.

The rearrangement joins TRBV5-1 to TRBJ2-7; D ambiguous. The CDR3 loop spans 12 amino acids. Deletions cut 4 bases from V and 3 bases from J, with 8 bases between. The germline CDR1 and CDR2 sequences are SGHRS and YFSETQ. CDR3: CASSPTDYEQYF. The CDR3 DNA reads as TGCGCCAGCAGCCCTACCGACTACGAGCAGTACTTC. The entire variable domain, with the rest obtained from reference TRBV5-1 and TRBJ2-7, is as follows: KAGVTQTPRYLIKTRGQQVTLSCSPISGHRSVSWYQQTPGQGLQFLFEYFSETQRNKGNFPGRFSGRQFSNSRSEMNVSTLELGDSALYLCASSPTDYEQYFGPGTRLTVT.

This clone is a singleton in its sample. For the CDR3, the DNA is TGTGCCAGCAGCTTAGTAGCGGGGGCGCCTTCCGGGGAGCTGTTTTTT. Translating it yields CASSLVAGAPSGELFF. The chain is built from TRBV5-4 and TRBJ2-2, with 9 bases fitting TRBD2. This CDR3 region has 16 residues. In germline, CDR1 is SGHNT, CDR2 YYREEE (reference sequence). After removal of 2 bases from V and 6 bases from J, the junction contained 8 bases not matched to a gene.

This clone was counted between two and nine times. This rearrangement joins TRBV7-8 to TRBJ1-4; tentatively, D is TRBD1 (6 bases). CDR3 length: 14 residues. Trimming took off 4 bases at V and 8 bases at J, with 14 bases between the two ends. CDR1 SGHVS and CDR2 FQNEAQ come from the germline V gene. The CDR3 DNA reads TGTGCCAGCAGCTCGGACAGAATGGAAGAAAAACTGTTTTTT. This gives the protein CASSSDRMEEKLFF.

V usage is TRBV2 and J usage is TRBJ1-1; no definite D call. Germline CDR1 reads SNHLY; CDR2 reads FYNNEI. Trimming cost V 9 bases and J 3 bases, with 5 bases left between them. CDR3 length equals 10 residues. This CDR3 is CARLDTEAFF. The CDR3 region has the DNA TGTGCCAGGCTAGACACTGAAGCTTTCTTT.

The chain carries TRBV15 and TRBJ2-1; 9 positions agree with TRBD2. Germline V gives CDR1 LNHNV, CDR2 YYDKDF (reference sequence). J gave up 3 bases and V 0 bases, and 6 bases lay outside the gene matches. The CDR3 sequence is 17 residues long. CDR3 in amino acids: CATSRDPSGTLYNEQFF. CDR3 DNA sequence: TGTGCCACCAGCAGAGATCCTAGCGGGACACTCTACAATGAGCAGTTCTTC.